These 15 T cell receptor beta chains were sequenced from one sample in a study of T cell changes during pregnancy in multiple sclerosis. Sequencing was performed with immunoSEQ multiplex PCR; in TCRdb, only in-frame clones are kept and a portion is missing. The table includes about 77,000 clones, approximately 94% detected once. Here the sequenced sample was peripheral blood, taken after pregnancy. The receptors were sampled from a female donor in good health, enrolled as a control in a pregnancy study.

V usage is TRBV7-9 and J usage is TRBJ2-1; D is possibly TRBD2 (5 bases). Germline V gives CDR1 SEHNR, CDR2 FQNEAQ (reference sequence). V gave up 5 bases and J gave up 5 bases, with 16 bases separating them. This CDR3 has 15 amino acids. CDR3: CASSLSVGENNEQFF. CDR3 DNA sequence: TGTGCCAGCAGCCTCTCTGTGGGAGAGAACAATGAGCAGTTCTTC.

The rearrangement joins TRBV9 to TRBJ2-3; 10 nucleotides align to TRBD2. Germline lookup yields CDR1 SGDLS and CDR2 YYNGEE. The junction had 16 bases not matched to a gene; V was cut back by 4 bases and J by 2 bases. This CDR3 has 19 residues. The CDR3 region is CASSPTYRELAGNTDTQYF. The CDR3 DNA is TGTGCCAGCAGCCCAACATACCGGGAACTAGCGGGGAACACAGATACGCAGTATTTT.

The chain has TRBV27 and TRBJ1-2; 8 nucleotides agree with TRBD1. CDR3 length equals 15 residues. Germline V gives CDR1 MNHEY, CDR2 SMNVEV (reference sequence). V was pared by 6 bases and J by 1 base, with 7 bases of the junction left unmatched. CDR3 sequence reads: CASSLGQGRNYGYTF. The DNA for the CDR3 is TGTGCCAGCAGCCTCGGACAGGGCCGTAACTATGGCTACACCTTC.

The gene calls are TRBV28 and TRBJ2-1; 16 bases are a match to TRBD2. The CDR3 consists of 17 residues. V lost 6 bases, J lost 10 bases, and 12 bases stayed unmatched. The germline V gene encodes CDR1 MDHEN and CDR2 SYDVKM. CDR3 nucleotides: TGTGCCAGCAGCGGTGCCGGGACTAGCGGGAGGGCCAGGGAGCAGTTCTTC. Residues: CASSGAGTSGRAREQFF.

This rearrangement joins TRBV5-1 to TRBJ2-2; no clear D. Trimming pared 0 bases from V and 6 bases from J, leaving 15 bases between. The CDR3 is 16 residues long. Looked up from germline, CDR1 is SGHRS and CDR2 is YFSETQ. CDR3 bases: TGCGCCAGCAGCTTGGCCGCTAGAGGCGGCTCCGGGGAGCTGTTTTTT. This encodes CASSLAARGGSGELFF. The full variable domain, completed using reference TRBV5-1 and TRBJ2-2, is KAGVTQTPRYLIKTRGQQVTLSCSPISGHRSVSWYQQTPGQGLQFLFEYFSETQRNKGNFPGRFSGRQFSNSRSEMNVSTLELGDSALYLCASSLAARGGSGELFFGEGSRLTVL.

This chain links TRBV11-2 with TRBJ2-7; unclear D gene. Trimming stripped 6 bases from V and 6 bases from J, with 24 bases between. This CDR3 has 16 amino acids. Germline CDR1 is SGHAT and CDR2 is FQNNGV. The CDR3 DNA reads TGTGCCAGCAGTAGCTGGATCTTAGGTGGTAGTGGCGAGCAGTACTTC. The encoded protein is CASSSWILGGSGEQYF. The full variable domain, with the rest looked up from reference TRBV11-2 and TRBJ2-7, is EAGVAQSPRYKIIEKRQSVAFWCNPISGHATLYWYQQILGQGPKLLIQFQNNGVVDDSQLPKDRFSAERLKGVDSTLKIQPAKLEDSAVYLCASSSWILGGSGEQYFGPGTRLTVT.

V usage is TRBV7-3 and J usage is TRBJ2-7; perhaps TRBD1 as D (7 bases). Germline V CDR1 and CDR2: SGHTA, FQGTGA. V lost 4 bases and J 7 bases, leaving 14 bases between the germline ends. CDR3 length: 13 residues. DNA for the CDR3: TGTGCCAGCAGCTCCCAGACAGGGAGGGAGCAGTACTTC. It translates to CASSSQTGREQYF.

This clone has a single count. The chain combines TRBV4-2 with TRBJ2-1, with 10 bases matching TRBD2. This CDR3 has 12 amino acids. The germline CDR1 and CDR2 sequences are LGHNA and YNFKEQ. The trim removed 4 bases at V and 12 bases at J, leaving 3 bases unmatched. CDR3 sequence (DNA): TGTGCCAGCAGCCTTAGCGGGGGGTTGCAGTTCTTC. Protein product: CASSLSGGLQFF.

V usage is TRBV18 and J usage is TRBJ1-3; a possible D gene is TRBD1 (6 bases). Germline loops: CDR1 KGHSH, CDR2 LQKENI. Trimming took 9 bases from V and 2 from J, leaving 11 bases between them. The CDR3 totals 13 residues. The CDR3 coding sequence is TGTGCCAGTATGACAGGAGCTGGAAACACCATATATTTT. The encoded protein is CASMTGAGNTIYF.

CDR3 bases: TGTGCCAGCAGCAACCCCGGGACAAGTAACTATGGCTACACCTTC. This encodes CASSNPGTSNYGYTF. The chain combines TRBV9 with TRBJ1-2, with D possibly TRBD1 on 6 matching bases. This CDR3 has 15 residues. CDR1 SGDLS and CDR2 YYNGEE come from the germline V gene. The V end lost 4 bases, the J end lost 1 base, and 14 bases lay between the germline ends.

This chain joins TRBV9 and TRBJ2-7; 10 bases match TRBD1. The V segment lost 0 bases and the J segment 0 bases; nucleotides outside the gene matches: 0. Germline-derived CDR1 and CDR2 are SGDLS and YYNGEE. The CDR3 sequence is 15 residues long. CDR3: CASSVGTGGSYEQYF. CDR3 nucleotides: TGTGCCAGCAGCGTAGGGACAGGGGGCTCCTACGAGCAGTACTTC.

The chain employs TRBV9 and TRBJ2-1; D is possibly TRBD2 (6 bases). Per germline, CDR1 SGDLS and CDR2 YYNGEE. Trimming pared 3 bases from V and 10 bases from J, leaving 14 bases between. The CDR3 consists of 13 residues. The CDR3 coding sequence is TGTGCCAGCAGCGCCCGACTAGTCGACGAGCAGTTCTTC. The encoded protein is CASSARLVDEQFF.

CDR3 region: CASSTDWTYEQYF. The DNA of the CDR3 is TGTGCCAGCAGCACGGACTGGACCTACGAGCAGTACTTC. The gene calls are TRBV7-2 and TRBJ2-7; a weak D match, TRBD2 (5 bases). Germline V gene lookup returns CDR1 SGHTA and CDR2 FQGNSA. The CDR3 has 13 residues. Trimming removed 5 bases from V and 2 bases from J, with 10 bases in between.

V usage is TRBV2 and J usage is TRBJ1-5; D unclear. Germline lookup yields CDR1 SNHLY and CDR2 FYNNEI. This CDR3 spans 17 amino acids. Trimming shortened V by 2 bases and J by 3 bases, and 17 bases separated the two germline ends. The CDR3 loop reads CASSELILGRDNQPQHF. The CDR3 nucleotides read TGTGCCAGCAGTGAATTAATCCTCGGACGGGACAATCAGCCCCAGCATTTT.

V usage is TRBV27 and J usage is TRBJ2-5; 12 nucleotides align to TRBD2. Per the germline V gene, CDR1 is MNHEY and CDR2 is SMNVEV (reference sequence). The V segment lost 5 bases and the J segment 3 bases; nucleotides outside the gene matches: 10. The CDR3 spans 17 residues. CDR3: CASSGASGGAGEETQYF. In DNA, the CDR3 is TGTGCCAGCAGTGGGGCTAGCGGGGGGGCCGGAGAAGAGACCCAGTACTTC.